This passage covers 6 T cell receptor beta chains from one sample sequenced in a study of Ad26.COV2.S vaccination and SARS-CoV-2 variants. Documented treatment: around 19 received Ad26.COV2.S at low or high dose, single or two shots; 5 received placebo; per-sample allocation not given. Sampling happened 63 days after the first vaccine or placebo injection. Sequencing was performed with immunoSEQ multiplex PCR; in TCRdb, only in-frame clones are kept and a portion is missing. The data contain around 350,000 clones, 70% to 90% of them singletons. Sequencing was performed on peripheral blood, taken in a trial of Ad26.COV2.S vaccine versus placebo. The receptors were gathered from a person between 18 and 65 years old who received the Ad26.COV2.S COVID-19 vaccine or a placebo.

The V and J genes are TRBV6-5 and TRBJ1-1; 8 nucleotides line up with TRBD1. The germline V gene has CDR1 MNHEY and CDR2 SVGAGI. The CDR3 loop spans 15 amino acids. V shed 5 bases and J 1 base; nucleotides not matched to a gene: 6. The CDR3 DNA sequence: TGTGCCAGCAGTAATAGACAGGGGACGAACACTGAAGCTTTCTTT. Encoded protein: CASSNRQGTNTEAFF.

V is TRBV7-2 and J is TRBJ1-3; D unclear. Germline V gene lookup returns CDR1 SGHTA and CDR2 FQGNSA. Trimming cost V 5 bases and J 7 bases, with 12 bases left between them. The CDR3 has 13 residues. This CDR3 is CASSPGGWNTIYF. Here the CDR3 DNA reads TGTGCCAGCAGCCCTGGTGGGTGGAACACCATATATTTT.

The V and J genes are TRBV4-1 and TRBJ2-5; no clear D. There are 16 residues in the CDR3. Germline CDR1 and CDR2: MGHRA and YSYEKL. V lost 5 bases, J lost 2 bases, and 18 bases lay in between. In DNA, the CDR3 is TGCGCCAGCAGCTTGCGATTTGGTGAAGATCAAGAGACCCAGTACTTC. Translating it yields CASSLRFGEDQETQYF.

The J gene is TRBJ1-4, the V gene TRBV28; 8 bases align to TRBD1. The J segment lost 2 bases and the V segment lost 10 bases, leaving 6 bases of the junction unmatched. From germline, CDR1 is MDHEN and CDR2 SYDVKM. This CDR3 spans 14 amino acids. The CDR3 DNA sequence: TGTGCCACAATAAGGGACAGGACTAATGAAAAACTGTTTTTT. This codes for CATIRDRTNEKLFF.

This sequence joins TRBV14 and TRBJ1-6; 11 bases match TRBD1. Germline V CDR1 and CDR2: SGHDN, FVKESK. The V segment lost 4 bases and the J segment 5 bases; nucleotides outside the gene matches: 7. CDR3 length: 17 residues. The DNA for the CDR3 is TGTGCCAGCAGCCTTTGGGGGACAGGGGGAAATAATTCACCCCTCCACTTT. Amino acids: CASSLWGTGGNNSPLHF.

V gene TRBV2 combines with J gene TRBJ2-1; 8 positions agree with TRBD2. Germline assignment: CDR1 SNHLY and CDR2 FYNNEI. The CDR3 runs 14 residues. The trim removed 7 bases at V and 1 base at J, leaving 3 bases unmatched. The DNA of the CDR3 is TGTGCCAGCACTAGCGGGTTTTCCTACAATGAGCAGTTCTTC. It translates to CASTSGFSYNEQFF.